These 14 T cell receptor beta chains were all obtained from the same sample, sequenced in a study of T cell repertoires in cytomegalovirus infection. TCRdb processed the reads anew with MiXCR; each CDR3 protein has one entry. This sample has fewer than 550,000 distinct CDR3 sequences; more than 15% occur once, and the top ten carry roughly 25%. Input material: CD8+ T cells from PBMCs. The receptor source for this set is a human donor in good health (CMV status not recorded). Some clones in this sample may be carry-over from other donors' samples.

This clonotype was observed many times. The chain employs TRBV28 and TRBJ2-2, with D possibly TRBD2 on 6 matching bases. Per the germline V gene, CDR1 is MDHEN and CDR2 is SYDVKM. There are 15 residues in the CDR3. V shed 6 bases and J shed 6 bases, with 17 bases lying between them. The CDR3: CASSLGTLGAGELFF. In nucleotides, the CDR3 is TGTGCCAGCAGCCTCGGGACTCTCGGCGCCGGGGAGCTGTTTTTT.

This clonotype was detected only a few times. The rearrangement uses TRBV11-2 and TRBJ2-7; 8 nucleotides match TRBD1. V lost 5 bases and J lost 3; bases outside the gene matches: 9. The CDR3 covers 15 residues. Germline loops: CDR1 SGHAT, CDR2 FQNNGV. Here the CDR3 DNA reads TGTGCCAGCAGCAAGGGGACAGGCAGTATCTACGAGCAGTACTTC. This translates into CASSKGTGSIYEQYF.

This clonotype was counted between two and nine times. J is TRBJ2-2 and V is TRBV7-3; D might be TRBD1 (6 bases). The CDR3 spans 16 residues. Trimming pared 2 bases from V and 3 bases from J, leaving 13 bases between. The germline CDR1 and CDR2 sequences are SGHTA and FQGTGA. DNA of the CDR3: TGTGCCAGCAGCTTAGTGGGGGCTGAATACACCGGGGAGCTGTTTTTT. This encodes CASSLVGAEYTGELFF.

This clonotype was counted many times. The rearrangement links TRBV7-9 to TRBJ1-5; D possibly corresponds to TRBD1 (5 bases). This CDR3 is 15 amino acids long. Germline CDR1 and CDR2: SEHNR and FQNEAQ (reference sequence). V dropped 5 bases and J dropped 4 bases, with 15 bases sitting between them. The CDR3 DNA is TGTGCCAGCAGCCTGGCCACTTCAGGGAATCAGCCCCAGCATTTT. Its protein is CASSLATSGNQPQHF.

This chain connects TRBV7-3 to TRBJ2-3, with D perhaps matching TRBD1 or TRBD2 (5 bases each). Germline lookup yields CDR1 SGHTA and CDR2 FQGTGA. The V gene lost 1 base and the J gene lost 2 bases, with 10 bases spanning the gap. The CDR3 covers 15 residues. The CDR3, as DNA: TGTGCCAGCAGCTTAATGGGGGTCTACACAGATACGCAGTATTTT. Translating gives CASSLMGVYTDTQYF.

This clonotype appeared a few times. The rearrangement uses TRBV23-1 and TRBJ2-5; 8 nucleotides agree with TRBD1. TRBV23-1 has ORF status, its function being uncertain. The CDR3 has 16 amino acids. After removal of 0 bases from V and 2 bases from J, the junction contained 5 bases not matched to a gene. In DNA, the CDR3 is TGCGCCAGCAGTCAATCGGGACAGGTGACGCAAGAGACCCAGTACTTC. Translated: CASSQSGQVTQETQYF.

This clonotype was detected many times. The CDR3 protein is CASSLLSGFYNEQFF. The DNA for the CDR3 is TGTGCCAGCAGCTTACTGAGCGGTTTCTACAATGAGCAGTTCTTC. This chain joins TRBV11-2 and TRBJ2-1, with D possibly being TRBD2 (5 bases). Trimming took off 2 bases at V and 3 bases at J, with 11 bases between the two ends. Germline V gene sequence: CDR1 SGHAT, CDR2 FQNNGV. The CDR3 totals 15 residues.

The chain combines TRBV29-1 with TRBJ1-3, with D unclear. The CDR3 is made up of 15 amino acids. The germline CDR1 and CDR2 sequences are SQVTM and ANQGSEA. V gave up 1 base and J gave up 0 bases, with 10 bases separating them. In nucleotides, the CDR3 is TGCAGCGTTGAAGGAGACGGGCACTCTGGAAACACCATATATTTT. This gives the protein CSVEGDGHSGNTIYF.

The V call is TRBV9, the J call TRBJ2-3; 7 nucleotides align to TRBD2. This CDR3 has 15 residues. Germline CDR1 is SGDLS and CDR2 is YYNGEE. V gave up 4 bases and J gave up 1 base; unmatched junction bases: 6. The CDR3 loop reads CASSLAGLGTDTQYF. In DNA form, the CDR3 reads TGTGCCAGCAGCTTAGCGGGCTTAGGCACAGATACGCAGTATTTT.

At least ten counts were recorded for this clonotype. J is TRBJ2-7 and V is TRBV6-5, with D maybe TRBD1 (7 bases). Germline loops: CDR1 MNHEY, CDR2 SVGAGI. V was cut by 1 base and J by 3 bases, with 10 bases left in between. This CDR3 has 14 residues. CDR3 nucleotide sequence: TGTGCCAGCAGTTACTTTCAGGGGGGCTACGAGCAGTACTTC. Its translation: CASSYFQGGYEQYF.

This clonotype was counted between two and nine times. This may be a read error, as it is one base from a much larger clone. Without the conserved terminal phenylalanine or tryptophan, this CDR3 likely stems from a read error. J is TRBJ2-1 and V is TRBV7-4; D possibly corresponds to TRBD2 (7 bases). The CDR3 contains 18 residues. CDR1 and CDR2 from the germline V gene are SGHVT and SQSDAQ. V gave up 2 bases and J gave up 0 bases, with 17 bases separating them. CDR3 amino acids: CASSLPRGAGSSYNEQFL. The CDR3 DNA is TGTGCCAGCAGCTTACCCCGGGGGGCGGGAAGCTCCTACAATGAGCAGTTCTTA.

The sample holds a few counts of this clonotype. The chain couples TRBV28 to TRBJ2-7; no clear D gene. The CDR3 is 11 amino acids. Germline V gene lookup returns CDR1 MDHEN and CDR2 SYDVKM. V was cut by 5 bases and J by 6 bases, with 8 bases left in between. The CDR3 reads CASSPRTEQYF. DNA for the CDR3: TGTGCCAGCAGTCCCAGGACCGAGCAGTACTTC.

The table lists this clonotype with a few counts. The CDR3 DNA reads as TGTGCCTCTGGGACAGTTACTTCTAGCACAGATACGCAGTATTTT. Translated: CASGTVTSSTDTQYF. The genes are TRBV5-4 and TRBJ2-3; 7 bases agree with TRBD1. Germline CDR1 is SGHNT and CDR2 is YYREEE (reference sequence). The trim removed 10 bases at V and 0 bases at J, leaving 11 bases unmatched. This CDR3 is 15 amino acids long.

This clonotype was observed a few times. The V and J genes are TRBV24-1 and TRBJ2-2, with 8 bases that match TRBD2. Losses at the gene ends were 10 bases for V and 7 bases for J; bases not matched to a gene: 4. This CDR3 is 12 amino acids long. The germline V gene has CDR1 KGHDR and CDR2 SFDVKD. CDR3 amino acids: CATSRGVGELFF. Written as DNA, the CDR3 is TGTGCCACATCGCGGGGGGTCGGGGAGCTGTTTTTT.